Reported below is one T cell receptor (beta chain). The antigen is undetermined. This record belongs to a study of CD8 T cells in ankylosing spondylitis. Study outcomes and limitations: Peripheral blood held disease-linked clones only at relatively low frequency, and these were CD8+. Eight or nine highly homologous variants made up a TCR beta motif that seemed to typify ankylosing spondylitis blood. The study looked at matched synovial fluid samples from ankylosing spondylitis patients. Disease-linked clones were reported to be significantly enriched there. In synovial fluid and blood from reactive arthritis, some motif variants were previously reported.

Trimming took off 3 bases at V and 7 bases at J, with 12 bases between the two ends. Per the germline V gene, CDR1 is SGHTA and CDR2 is FQGNSA. The CDR3 runs 13 residues. Each CDR3 protein is one row after TCRdb ran MiXCR on the 5' RACE reads. Among a few hundred thousand distinct CDR3 sequences listed, roughly a quarter were seen once. The chain combines TRBV7-2 with TRBJ1-2; D unresolved. This TCR came from a male donor with ankylosing spondylitis or in good health (not recorded which). What was sequenced was blood, either unsorted or a sorted T cell fraction (not recorded which). The CDR3 protein is CASSFALGGGYTF. In DNA, the CDR3 is TGTGCCAGCAGCTTCGCCCTTGGTGGTGGCTACACCTTC. Drawing the rest from reference TRBV7-2 and TRBJ1-2, the complete variable domain is GAGVSQSPSNKVTEKGKDVELRCDPISGHTALYWYRQSLGQGLEFLIYFQGNSAPDKSGLPSDRFSAERTGGSVSTLTIQRTQQEDSAVYLCASSFALGGGYTFGSGTRLTVV.